The 19 T cell receptor beta chains in this list originate from one sample, sequenced in a study of CD8+CD57+ T cells in acquired aplastic anemia. TCR beta VDJ and CDR3 profiles were obtained from a genomic DNA template. Using its own MiXCR run on the reads, TCRdb lists one record per CDR3 protein. This sample has about 180,000 distinct CDR3 sequences; less than 55% occur once, and the top ten carry about 2.9%. The sequenced material came from sorted CD4+, CD8+, or CD8+CD57+ T cells (not recorded which) from PBMCs. The receptors derive from a human donor in good health.

The V call is TRBV28, the J call TRBJ2-7; 8 positions match TRBD1. The V gene end was trimmed by 7 bases and the J gene end by 6 bases; junction bases not matched to a gene: 14. Germline CDR1 and CDR2: MDHEN and SYDVKM. CDR3 length: 15 residues. CDR3 sequence (DNA): TGTGCCAGCAAGAGTCCGGGGACAGGACTGAGCGAGCAGTACTTC. Protein product: CASKSPGTGLSEQYF. The complete variable domain, with remaining parts taken from reference TRBV28 and TRBJ2-7, reads DVKVTQSSRYLVKRTGEKVFLECVQDMDHENMFWYRQDPGLGLRLIYFSYDVKMKEKGDIPEGYSVSREKKERFSLILESASTNQTSMYLCASKSPGTGLSEQYFGPGTRLTVT.

At least ten counts were recorded for this clonotype. This chain connects TRBV5-6 to TRBJ1-2; maybe TRBD1 (6 bases). CDR1 and CDR2 (germline): SGHDT, YYEEEE. The V gene lost 4 bases and the J gene lost 5 bases, with 21 bases spanning the gap. The CDR3 length is 16 residues. CDR3 sequence: CASSAYPDSGSYGYTF. The DNA of the CDR3 is TGTGCCAGCAGCGCTTACCCGGACAGCGGCTCATATGGCTACACCTTC.

A few counts support this clonotype. This rearrangement joins TRBV2 to TRBJ1-1; 9 bases agree with TRBD1. Germline loops: CDR1 SNHLY, CDR2 FYNNEI. The CDR3 is 14 residues long. Losses at the gene ends were 7 bases for V and 4 bases for J; bases not matched to a gene: 7. The DNA of the CDR3 is TGTGCCAGCAACGGACAGGGGAAGAGCACTGAAGCTTTCTTT. Translated, it gives CASNGQGKSTEAFF.

This clonotype was found many times. The chain employs TRBV20-1 and TRBJ1-5; D unclear. CDR1 is DFQATT and CDR2 is SNEGSKA in the germline V gene (reference sequence). There are 12 residues in the CDR3. V lost 3 bases to trimming and J lost 4 bases, with 7 bases between them. CDR3 protein: CSASGGNQPQHF. The CDR3 bases are TGCAGTGCTAGCGGAGGGAATCAGCCCCAGCATTTT.

The V call is TRBV15, the J call TRBJ2-3; D unclear. The CDR3 length is 13 residues. The V gene's germline CDR1 is LNHNV and CDR2 YYDKDF (reference sequence). With 10 bases removed from V and 0 bases from J, the gap between germline ends came to 11 bases. For the CDR3, the DNA is TGTGCCATCTGGGGTCCTAGCACAGATACGCAGTATTTT. Translation: CAIWGPSTDTQYF.

There are many counts of this clonotype. This chain joins TRBV9 and TRBJ2-1; no reliable D call. V lost 0 bases and J lost 4, with 11 bases in between. CDR1 and CDR2 (germline): SGDLS, YYNGEE. The CDR3 loop spans 15 amino acids. For the CDR3, the DNA is TGTGCCAGCAGCGTAGGCCGGGCCCCGTACAATGAGCAGTTCTTC. Its protein product is CASSVGRAPYNEQFF.

The genes are TRBV15 and TRBJ2-3; no clear D. Germline V gene lookup returns CDR1 LNHNV and CDR2 YYDKDF (reference sequence). This CDR3 has 14 residues. V lost 0 bases and J lost 4, with 8 bases in between. The CDR3 coding sequence is TGTGCCACCAGCAGAGACCCAGTTTCAGATACGCAGTATTTT. It is translated as CATSRDPVSDTQYF.

This clonotype was counted many times. V usage is TRBV19 and J usage is TRBJ1-5; weak D call: TRBD1 (6 bases). CDR3 size: 15 residues. Germline V gene data show CDR1 as LNHDA and CDR2 as SQIVND (reference sequence). V lost 6 bases to trimming and J lost 6 bases, with 18 bases between them. The CDR3 DNA is TGTGCCAGTAGGTATGTGTCCACAGGGTTTCAGCCCCAGCATTTT. This encodes CASRYVSTGFQPQHF.

This clonotype was detected many times. The gene calls are TRBV2 and TRBJ2-5; D unresolved. Germline assignment: CDR1 SNHLY and CDR2 FYNNEI. The CDR3 consists of 15 residues. The V end lost 3 bases, the J end lost 5 bases, and 16 bases lay between the germline ends. CDR3 region: CASSERTYDGETQYF. The CDR3, as DNA: TGTGCCAGCAGTGAGCGGACCTACGACGGGGAGACCCAGTACTTC. The full variable domain, with the rest looked up from reference TRBV2 and TRBJ2-5, is EPEVTQTPSHQVTQMGQEVILRCVPISNHLYFYWYRQILGQKVEFLVSFYNNEISEKSEIFDDQFSVERPDGSNFTLKIRSTKLEDSAMYFCASSERTYDGETQYFGPGTRLLVL.

This clonotype is a singleton in its sample. The final CDR3 position lacks the conserved phenylalanine or tryptophan, pointing to a likely read error. J is TRBJ1-1 and V is TRBV5-1, with 8 nucleotides matching TRBD1. The CDR3 spans 17 residues. V gave up 4 bases and J gave up 3 bases; unmatched junction bases: 14. Germline values: CDR1 SGHRS, CDR2 YFSETQ. The CDR3 DNA reads as TGCGCCAGCAGCACCGGACAGGGAGGCGCGCCTGACACTGAAGCTTTCCTT. This sequence encodes CASSTGQGGAPDTEAFL.

V gene TRBV7-9 combines with J gene TRBJ1-4; D is possibly TRBD1 (5 bases). This CDR3 has 16 residues. Germline loops: CDR1 SEHNR, CDR2 FQNEAQ (reference sequence). V lost 2 bases and J 6 bases, leaving 16 bases between the germline ends. The DNA of the CDR3 is TGTGCCAGCAGCTTACCCCTTTCCGGGGGGGATGAAAAACTGTTTTTT. Protein sequence: CASSLPLSGGDEKLFF.

The rearrangement joins TRBV12-3 or TRBV12-4 to TRBJ2-7, with 7 bases identical to TRBD2. This CDR3 contains 15 residues. The ends lost 6 bases at V and 6 bases at J; junction bases unmatched: 14. CDR3 residues: CASSHSGTGAREQYF. The CDR3 DNA sequence: TGTGCCAGCAGCCACAGCGGGACGGGTGCACGCGAGCAGTACTTC.

This clonotype was observed a handful of times. V and J are TRBV29-1 and TRBJ1-6, with D uncertain. Deletions cut 8 bases from V and 7 bases from J, with 12 bases between. CDR1 is SQVTM and CDR2 is ANQGSEA in the germline V gene. The CDR3 is made up of 12 amino acids. The CDR3 sequence is CSLARMNSPLHF. The CDR3 DNA sequence: TGCAGCTTAGCGCGTATGAATTCACCCCTCCACTTT.

The CDR3 region has the DNA TGTGCCAGCAGCGACGGGGAAAGTGGATATTCACCCCTCCACTTT. Its protein is CASSDGESGYSPLHF. V gene TRBV9 combines with J gene TRBJ1-6; no definite D call. The V gene lost 3 bases and the J gene lost 8 bases, with 15 bases spanning the gap. The CDR3 has 15 amino acids. Germline-derived CDR1 and CDR2 are SGDLS and YYNGEE.

In its sample, this clonotype was seen once. The CDR3 loop reads CASSEGGQVGEQYF. As DNA, the CDR3 is TGTGCCAGCAGTGAAGGGGGACAGGTAGGCGAGCAGTACTTC. V and J are TRBV6-1 and TRBJ2-7; 8 bases map to TRBD1. Trimming at V came to 1 base and at J to 6 bases, leaving 5 bases not matched to a gene. The CDR3 is 14 amino acids. Germline CDR1 reads MNHNS; CDR2 reads SASEGT.

The chain links TRBV7-3 to TRBJ2-7; 7 nucleotides match TRBD1. Germline CDR1 reads SGHTA; CDR2 reads FQGTGA. The CDR3 has 14 residues. The V segment lost 5 bases and the J segment 5 bases; nucleotides outside the gene matches: 9. For the CDR3, the DNA is TGTGCCAGCAGCCACCCGGGACAGAGCCACGAGCAGTACTTC. Translation: CASSHPGQSHEQYF.

The chain has TRBV5-1 and TRBJ2-7, with D perhaps TRBD1 or TRBD2 (5 bases each). Trimming cost V 4 bases and J 7 bases, with 15 bases left between them. There are 13 residues in the CDR3. The V gene's germline CDR1 is SGHRS and CDR2 YFSETQ. In DNA form, the CDR3 reads TGCGCCAGCAGCCCCGGGGCGGACAATGAGCAGTACTTC. Translated, it gives CASSPGADNEQYF.

The V call is TRBV6-1, the J call TRBJ1-1; D not resolved. This CDR3 comprises 14 residues. CDR1 and CDR2 (germline): MNHNS, SASEGT. V was pared by 2 bases and J by 2 bases, with 9 bases between. The CDR3 sequence is CASSELTANTEAFF. Here the CDR3 DNA reads TGTGCCAGCAGTGAATTAACAGCCAACACTGAAGCTTTCTTT.

There are many counts of this clonotype. This chain connects TRBV7-9 to TRBJ2-5; D is possibly TRBD2 (5 bases). CDR3 size: 17 residues. V was pared by 2 bases and J by 0 bases, with 16 bases between. CDR1 and CDR2 from the germline V gene are SEHNR and FQNEAQ (reference sequence). The CDR3 bases are TGTGCCAGCAGCTTATCCAAAATTACGGGGTACCAAGAGACCCAGTACTTC. It is translated as CASSLSKITGYQETQYF.